This entry describes one TCR beta chain. The antigen remains unidentified. One end of the junction varies from germline; a read error may be responsible. This specimen comes from a study of regulatory T cells in long-lasting Graves disease. General study points: The persistent group shared 3,000 or so public clonotypes, more than the approximately 890 shared by new patients. Since the sample size was small, accuracy may have been reduced.

Arm-PCR with iRepertoire HTBI primers amplified the CDR3 regions for these TCR beta libraries. TCRdb independently ran MiXCR on the multiplex PCR reads; one entry per CDR3 protein. The sample carries about 620,000 distinct CDR3 sequences, under 20% recorded once. Time point indicated: newly diagnosed GD, antithyroid drugs for less than 3 months. There was RNA extracted from PBMCs, and the TCR library was made from it. Approximately 9-milliliter peripheral blood samples went into EDTA tubes. These records were also assigned to another study, of T cells in Graves' hyperthyroidism and ophthalmopathy.

The origin of this receptor is a woman aged 30 to 39 with Graves disease. Here the sequenced sample was peripheral blood mononuclear cells (PBMCs), taken at new diagnosis, from a patient treated with antithyroid drugs.

CDR3 DNA sequence: TGTGCCAGCACTTACGACAGAACCTACAATGAGCAGTTCTTC. Its protein product is CASTYDRTYNEQFF. V gene TRBV6-5 combines with J gene TRBJ2-1; D is perhaps TRBD1 (5 bases). The CDR3 has 14 amino acids. Germline CDR1 reads MNHEY; CDR2 reads SVGAGI.